Given below is one TCR beta chain in context. Its target is unknown. The source of the sample is a study of T-cell reconstitution after alpha-beta-depleted transplantation in children. This CDR3 is 15 amino acids long. The germline CDR1 and CDR2 sequences are SGHTA and FQGNSA. The J segment lost 2 bases and the V segment lost 5 bases, leaving 7 bases of the junction unmatched. Findings and limits, study-wide: Several hundred expanded graft clones reportedly gave rise to the alpha-beta T cells present about two months after transplant. T-cell counts and diversity at one year following transplant were attributed mainly to newly produced T cells.

TCRbeta library preparation incorporated unique molecular identifiers. MiXCR, run by TCRdb on the PCR reads, gives a single entry per CDR3 protein. The sample yields some 450,000 distinct CDR3 sequences, over 40% seen once. This clonotype originated in a girl aged 2 to 9 with aplastic anemia, due to receive a stem cell transplant. The V call is TRBV7-2, the J call TRBJ2-7; 9 bases agree with TRBD1. The sample was PBMCs, taken before TCRalphabeta/CD19-depleted stem cell transplant. The CDR3 sequence is CASSRWTGVTYEQYF. As DNA, the CDR3 is TGTGCCAGCAGCCGATGGACAGGGGTCACCTACGAGCAGTACTTC. Supplemented by reference TRBV7-2 and TRBJ2-7, the full variable domain reads GAGVSQSPSNKVTEKGKDVELRCDPISGHTALYWYRQSLGQGLEFLIYFQGNSAPDKSGLPSDRFSAERTGGSVSTLTIQRTQQEDSAVYLCASSRWTGVTYEQYFGPGTRLTVT.